This T cell receptor beta chain is from a study of T cell responses to AZD1222 COVID-19 vaccine (dated by TCRdb to the early 2020s). Concerning the study at large: AZD1222 recipients whose second dose came at about 4 weeks and those whose second dose came at about 12 weeks were combined into one group, since spike-specific TCR depth and breadth did not differ between the two schedules. TCR sequencing covered 233 trial participants: 200 to 210 given two doses of AZD1222 and approximately 25 given two doses of MenACWY control vaccine. Trial participants were enrolled into age subgroups of 18-55, 56-69 and 70-plus years, which contained about 150, 27 and 61 TCR-sequenced participants, respectively. What the research found in general, with its limitations: Conclusions about previously exposed vaccinees were limited because only a handful of AZD1222 recipients were SARS-CoV-2 seropositive at baseline. Because no day 14 peak-response samples were available, the repertoires could be characterized only after the peak T cell response. Epitopes outside the regions mutated in the B.1.351 and B.1.1.7 variants were reportedly recognized by nearly half of the unique spike-specific TCRs. Most participants were white British and females outnumbered males, and the authors suggested that clonal diversity may have been underestimated. A significant rise in spike-specific TCR breadth and depth was observed after two AZD1222 doses relative to day 0 and relative to MenACWY recipients. CD4 TCRs associated with the vaccine covered the entire spike protein, and the dominant responses were in regions 160-218 and 743-854. The 56-69-year group was small, and its depth increase did not reach significance, likely because of low power.

The CDR3 regions of human TCRbeta chains were subjected to immunosequencing. The original methods were these. Repertoire TCRs were matched against a reference library of SARS-CoV-2-specific TCRs generated with the MIRA antigen-specificity platform. Breadth meant the fraction of unique TCRs that were SARS-CoV-2-associated, whereas depth meant the fraction of total T cells that were SARS-CoV-2-associated. Each spike-specific TCR was assigned to its reactive spike region and to a CD4 or CD8 class using the MIRA data. Log10-transformed breadth and depth values were compared by one-way ANOVA with Sidak's multiple comparisons tests. The clones in this table, taken by TCRdb from immuneACCESS, are in-frame only. Not every clone is retained; where verified, under half of the shortfall comes from an unresolved V gene, and the cause of the rest is unknown. The V and J calls and the clone size are those of that table, but D and trimming were determined from the DNA. A total of 130,000 to 150,000 clones appear in this sample, around 93% of them only once. 1.9% of the sample comes from the top ten.

Notes on this clone: Its antigen is unknown. Per-base qualities were not stored, and no clone one base away is much larger.

The meaning of the sample's time point label: baseline before first vaccination. The vaccinee samples were drawn from two UK trials, COV001 and COV002, one of which was a single-blind randomized controlled phase 2/3 trial testing AZD1222 (ChAdOx1 nCoV-19) in healthy adults. Trial participant PBMC samples were collected at day 0 and day 28 after the second dose for TCRbeta chain sequencing. The germline V gene (reference sequence) gives CDR1 as SEHNR and CDR2 as FQNEAQ. From the cysteine up to the phenylalanine, the CDR3 has a length of 13 residues. Left in the record is the CDR3 DNA by itself, 39 bases read in frame from the first base. Trimming leaves V shorter by 5 bases and J shorter by 5 bases, with the junction holding 5 bases beyond the gene matches.

The receptor was isolated from an adult in good health. The chain is made from TRBV7-9 and TRBJ1-2; 7 central nucleotides agree with TRBD1. Material: peripheral blood, obtained on day 0 of AZD1222 vaccination. The DNA sequence reads TGTGCCAGCAGCCCCACAGGGGAATATGGCTACACCTTC. It translates to CASSPTGEYGYTF.